This TCR beta chain derives from a study of cytomegalovirus exposure and HLA in healthy donors. At the level of the study: A preliminary data release comprised around 85 million unique TCRs obtained from HLA-typed donors.

Findings and caveats of the study: Later examination showed HLA-associated TCR beta chains had greater clonal expansion than equally common others. The study designated roughly 150 TCR beta chains cytomegalovirus-associated.

For this clone: The antigen is not known.

In the PCR, 60 Vbeta and 13 Jbeta primers were used. Libraries were prepared by immunoSEQ multiplex PCR; TCRdb keeps only in-frame clonotypes and omits some of them. The sample has roughly 150,000 clones, around 80% seen once. Sequencing was done on a sample of PBMCs. This clonotype was sampled from a boy aged 2 to 10 in good health and CMV-seronegative.

CDR3 protein: CASSRSLNEKLFF. The CDR3 nucleotides are TGTGCCAGCTCACGTAGCCTTAATGAAAAACTGTTTTTT. The rearrangement joins TRBV18 to TRBJ1-4; no clear D. The V gene lost 4 bases and the J gene lost 4 bases, with 7 bases spanning the gap. CDR1 and CDR2 (germline): KGHSH, LQKENI. The CDR3 has 13 amino acids.